The T cell receptor beta chain under discussion was sequenced for a study of neurological immune-mediated disorders. The study's findings and limits: Multiple sclerosis patients had less TCR clonal expansion than even healthy controls, unlike HTLV-1-associated myelopathy.

With 10-nucleotide random UMIs included, cDNA was synthesized by 5'RACE. In every sequencing run, more than 200 million TCR-beta sequences were generated from 15-18 subjects. In TCRdb, the 5' RACE reads were re-called with MiXCR into one record per CDR3 protein. The sample consists of more than 13,000 distinct CDR3 sequences, 5.5% to 7% of them appearing once. This clonotype has a count of ten or more. Its target is unknown. One base away lies a much larger clone, so this may be a sequencing read error. Germline CDR1 reads SGHRS; CDR2 reads YFSETQ. V lost 5 bases, J lost 5 bases, and 7 bases stayed unmatched. The CDR3 runs 14 residues.

Source material: CD8+ T cells from blood. The receptor's source is a woman aged 40-49 years in good health. V and J are TRBV5-1 and TRBJ2-7, with 10 bases fitting TRBD2. CDR3 DNA: TGCGCCAGCAGTCCTAGCGGGAGAGCCAACGAGCAGTACTTC. Translating gives CASSPSGRANEQYF.